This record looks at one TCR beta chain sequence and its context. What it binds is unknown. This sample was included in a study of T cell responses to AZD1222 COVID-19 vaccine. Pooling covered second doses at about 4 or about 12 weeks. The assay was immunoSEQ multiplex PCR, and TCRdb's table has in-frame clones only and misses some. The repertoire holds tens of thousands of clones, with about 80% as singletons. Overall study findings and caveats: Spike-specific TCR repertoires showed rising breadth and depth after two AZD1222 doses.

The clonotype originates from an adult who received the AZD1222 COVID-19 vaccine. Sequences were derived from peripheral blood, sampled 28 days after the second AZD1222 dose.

The CDR3 DNA sequence: TGTGCCAGTAGTCCCTTACGAGGGCTACTGAACACTGAAGCTTTCTTT. Translating gives CASSPLRGLLNTEAFF. J is TRBJ1-1 and V is TRBV19, with no clear D. Between the trimmed V and J ends, which lost 5 bases and 0 bases, there was a span of 16 bases. CDR3 length equals 16 residues. CDR1 is LNHDA, CDR2 SQIVND, per germline (reference sequence).